This T cell receptor (beta chain) was captured by sequencing in a study of T cells in Graves' hyperthyroidism and ophthalmopathy. Looking at the study overall: Peripheral blood was taken when the disease was first diagnosed, before any treatment began. Study-level points and caveats: In simple terms, a model built on 13 V-J features told ophthalmopathy apart from stable hyperthyroidism.

Diagnoses used clinical symptoms, serum thyroxine and TRAb, thyroid ultrasound and orbital computed tomography. Around 10 ml fresh peripheral blood yielded the PBMCs. Trimming took 3 bases from V and 8 from J; bases not matched to a gene: 7. The CDR3 extends over 15 amino acids. For this clonotype: Antigen: not known.

Amplification targeted TCR beta CDR3 regions from RNA transcripts. During a first-round RT-PCR of the TCR CDR3, the HTBI primer set was used. TCRdb recomputed calls from the multiplex PCR reads with MiXCR, one row per CDR3 protein. The sample consists of around 490,000 distinct CDR3 sequences, about 20% of them appearing once. This chain links TRBV12-3 or TRBV12-4 with TRBJ2-1, with 10 nucleotides matching TRBD2. The TCR sequence derives from a man aged 35-49 years with Graves' ophthalmopathy. The sample comprised blood. The CDR3 loop is CASSFSSGRGHEQFF. The CDR3, as DNA: TGTGCCAGCAGTTTTTCTAGCGGGAGAGGGCATGAGCAGTTCTTC.